The T cell receptor beta chain described here comes from a study of blood T cell repertoires in COVID-19. For the study at large: Sites across the United States, Italy and Spain contributed samples from acute and convalescent COVID-19. PBMCs, B-cell-depleted T cells, or T cells provided the cDNA or gDNA that made up the material.

Generated by immunoSEQ multiplex PCR, the TCRdb table keeps only in-frame clones and is missing some. The profile covers around 130,000 clones, with roughly 88% appearing a single time and roughly 4% taken by the ten largest. This clone was seen only once. This CDR3 has 15 amino acids. Germline values: CDR1 SGHDT, CDR2 YYEEEE. V lost 1 base, J lost 6 bases, and 16 bases lay in between. Sequencing input: peripheral blood. This sequence originates from a man aged 40-50 years with acute or convalescent COVID-19. The V gene is TRBV5-6, the J gene TRBJ1-2; D not certain. In DNA form, the CDR3 reads TGTGCCAGCAGCTTGTTCCCCCCCGGAGGGCATGGCTACACCTTC. Its protein is CASSLFPPGGHGYTF.